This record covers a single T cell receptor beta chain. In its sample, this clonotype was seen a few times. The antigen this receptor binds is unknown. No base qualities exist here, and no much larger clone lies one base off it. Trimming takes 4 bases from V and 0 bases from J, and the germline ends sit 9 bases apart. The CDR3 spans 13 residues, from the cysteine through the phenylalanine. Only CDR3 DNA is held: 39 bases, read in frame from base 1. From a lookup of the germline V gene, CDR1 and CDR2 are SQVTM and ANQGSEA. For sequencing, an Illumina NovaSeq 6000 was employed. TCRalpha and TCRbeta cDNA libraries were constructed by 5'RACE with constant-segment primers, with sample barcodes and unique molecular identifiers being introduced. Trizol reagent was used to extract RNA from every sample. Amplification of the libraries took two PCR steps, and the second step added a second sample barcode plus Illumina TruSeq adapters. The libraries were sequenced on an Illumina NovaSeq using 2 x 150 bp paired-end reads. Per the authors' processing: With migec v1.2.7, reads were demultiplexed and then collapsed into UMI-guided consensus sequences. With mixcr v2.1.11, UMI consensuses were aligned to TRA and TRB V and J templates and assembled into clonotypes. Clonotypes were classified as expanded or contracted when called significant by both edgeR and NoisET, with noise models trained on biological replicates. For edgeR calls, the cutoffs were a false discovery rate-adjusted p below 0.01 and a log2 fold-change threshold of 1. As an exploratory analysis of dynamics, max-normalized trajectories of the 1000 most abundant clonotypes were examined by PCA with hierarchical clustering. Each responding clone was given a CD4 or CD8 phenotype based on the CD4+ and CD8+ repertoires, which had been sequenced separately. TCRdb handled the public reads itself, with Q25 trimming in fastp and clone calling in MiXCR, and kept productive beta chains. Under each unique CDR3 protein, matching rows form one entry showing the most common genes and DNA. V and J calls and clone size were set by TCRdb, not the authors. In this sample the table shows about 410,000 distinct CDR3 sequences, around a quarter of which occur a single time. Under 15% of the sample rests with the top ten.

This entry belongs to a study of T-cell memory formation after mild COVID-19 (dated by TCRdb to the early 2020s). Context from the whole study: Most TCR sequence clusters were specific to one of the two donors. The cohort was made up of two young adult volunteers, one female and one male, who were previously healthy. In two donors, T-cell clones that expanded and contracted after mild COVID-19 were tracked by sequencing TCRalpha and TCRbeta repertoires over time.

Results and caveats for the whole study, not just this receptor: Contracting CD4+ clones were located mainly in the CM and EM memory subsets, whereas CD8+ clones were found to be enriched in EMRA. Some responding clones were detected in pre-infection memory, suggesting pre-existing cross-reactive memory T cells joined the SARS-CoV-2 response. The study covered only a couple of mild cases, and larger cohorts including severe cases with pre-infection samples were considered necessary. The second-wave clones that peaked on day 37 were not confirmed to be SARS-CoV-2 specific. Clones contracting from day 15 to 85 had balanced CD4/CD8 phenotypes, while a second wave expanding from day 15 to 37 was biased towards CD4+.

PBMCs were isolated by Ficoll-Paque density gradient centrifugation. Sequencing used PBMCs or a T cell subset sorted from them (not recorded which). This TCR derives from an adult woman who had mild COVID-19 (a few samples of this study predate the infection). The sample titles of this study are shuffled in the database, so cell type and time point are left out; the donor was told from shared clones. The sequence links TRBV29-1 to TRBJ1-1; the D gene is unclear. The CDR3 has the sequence CSVGRSMNTEAFF. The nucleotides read TGCAGCGTTGGGAGATCCATGAACACTGAAGCTTTCTTT.